A selection of T cell receptor beta chains follows, all from one sample in a study of T cell repertoires in cytomegalovirus infection. TCRdb ran MiXCR on the reads and lists one entry per CDR3 protein. Among roughly 350,000 distinct CDR3 sequences listed, nearly 35% were seen once. These receptors' antigens are unknown. The sequences come from cultured PBMCs, collected from culture after CMV antigen stimulation. The receptors were sampled from a human donor in good health (CMV status not recorded). Some clones in this sample may be carry-over from other donors' samples. Each CDR3 is given with its conserved first and last residue. D genes are given only for firm matches. Expanded clones get a size class; other rows say once, few or many, or leave the size out.

V gene,J gene,clone size,D gene,CDR3 protein,CDR3 DNA
TRBV10-3,TRBJ2-7,-,-,CAISVVGEASSYEQYF,TGTGCCATCAGTGTCGTAGGGGAGGCGAGCTCCTACGAGCAGTACTTC
TRBV6-5,TRBJ2-1,few,TRBD2,CASRDLLAGKENEQFF,TGTGCCAGCAGGGACCTACTAGCGGGAAAAGAAAATGAGCAGTTCTTC
TRBV2,TRBJ2-2,few,-,CASSEALGPGAATGELFF,TGTGCCAGCAGTGAAGCGCTTGGCCCGGGGGCGGCCACCGGGGAGCTGTTTTTT
TRBV27,TRBJ2-1,-,TRBD2,CASSLRSGRGNEQFF,TGTGCCAGCAGTTTACGTAGCGGGAGAGGGAATGAGCAGTTCTTC
TRBV7-6,TRBJ2-3,-,TRBD2,CASSGGGGSDTQYF,TGTGCCAGCAGCGGGGGGGGAGGTTCGGATACGCAGTATTTT
TRBV28,TRBJ1-5,few,TRBD1,CASSPGQGIPPQHF,TGTGCCAGCAGTCCTGGACAGGGTATCCCGCCCCAGCATTTT
TRBV18,TRBJ1-2,-,-,CASSPGGDHGYTF,TGTGCCAGCTCACCTGGAGGGGATCATGGCTACACCTTC
TRBV12-3/TRBV12-4,TRBJ2-4,-,-,CARSLSGAGGAYIQYF,TGTGCCCGCAGTTTATCGGGCGCAGGAGGGGCCTACATTCAGTACTTC
TRBV7-2,TRBJ2-5,-,-,CASGYEGRQETQYF,TGTGCCAGCGGATACGAGGGACGCCAAGAGACCCAGTACTTC
TRBV19,TRBJ2-3,-,TRBD2,CVSSTLFPGLDPTDTQYF,TGTGTCAGTAGTACGTTATTTCCGGGACTAGACCCCACAGATACGCAGTATTTT
TRBV24-1,TRBJ1-1,once,-,CATSDFSGTEAFF,TGTGCCACCAGTGATTTTTCGGGCACTGAAGCTTTCTTT
TRBV6-1,TRBJ1-1,-,-,CASRKVGEVWVEAFF,TGTGCCAGCAGAAAGGTCGGGGAGGTGTGGGTGGAAGCTTTCTTT
TRBV7-2,TRBJ1-1,many,-,CASNQRAGVATEAFF,TGTGCCAGCAACCAGAGGGCAGGGGTTGCCACTGAAGCTTTCTTT
TRBV2,TRBJ2-5,-,-,CASSEVRAPGETQYF,TGTGCCAGCAGTGAAGTTAGGGCACCCGGGGAGACCCAGTACTTC
TRBV7-9,TRBJ2-1,many,-,CASSLDPTGLGYNEQFF,TGTGCCAGCAGCTTAGACCCGACGGGACTCGGCTACAATGAGCAGTTCTTC
TRBV2,TRBJ2-1,few,-,CASRSGTLLTGPYNEQFF,TGTGCCAGCAGGTCCGGGACCCTACTCACCGGCCCCTACAATGAGCAGTTCTTC
TRBV7-8,TRBJ2-3,-,TRBD2,CASSPHGTSGSDTQYF,TGTGCCAGCAGCCCCCACGGGACTAGCGGGAGTGATACGCAGTATTTT
TRBV7-2,TRBJ2-1,few,-,CASSLGAGKQFF,TGTGCCAGCAGCTTAGGCGCTGGGAAGCAGTTCTTC
TRBV5-1,TRBJ2-7,once,-,CASRLTGGSTGEQYF,TGCGCCAGCAGACTCACCGGGGGATCCACTGGGGAGCAGTACTTC
TRBV6-8,TRBJ2-5,-,-,CASSYGIAVGETQYF,TGTGCCAGCAGTTACGGGATAGCGGTGGGGGAGACCCAGTACTTC
TRBV4-1,TRBJ1-2,-,TRBD1,CASSKATGVLYGYTF,TGCGCCAGCAGCAAGGCGACAGGGGTCCTATATGGCTACACCTTC
TRBV7-2,TRBJ2-7,-,TRBD2,CASSPTSGTSLMYEQYF,TGTGCCAGCAGCCCGACTAGCGGGACGTCTCTCATGTACGAGCAGTACTTC
TRBV28,TRBJ2-5,few,-,CASSSHLKGRETQYF,TGTGCCAGCAGTTCCCATCTTAAGGGGAGGGAGACCCAGTACTTC
TRBV20-1,TRBJ1-6,few,-,CSARVGRGGSPLHF,TGCAGTGCTAGAGTCGGCAGGGGTGGATCACCCCTCCACTTT
TRBV28,TRBJ2-7,-,TRBD2,CGTGTSGSREQYF,TGTGGGACCGGGACTAGCGGCTCTAGAGAGCAGTACTTC
TRBV6-1,TRBJ2-7,-,TRBD1,CASRNRDRVSYEQYF,TGTGCCAGCAGGAACCGGGACAGGGTATCCTACGAGCAGTACTTC
TRBV19,TRBJ2-1,-,-,CASSNIGSYNEQFF,TGTGCCAGCTCGAACATAGGCTCCTACAATGAGCAGTTCTTC
TRBV20-1,TRBJ2-7,few,-,CSARGNLIGTFPYEQYF,TGCAGTGCTAGAGGGAACCTGATCGGGACATTCCCCTACGAGCAGTACTTC
TRBV7-2,TRBJ2-7,-,TRBD2,CASSQTSGSWEQYF,TGTGCCAGCAGCCAGACTAGCGGGAGTTGGGAGCAGTACTTC
TRBV6-5,TRBJ2-2,few,-,CASSYLLTNTGELFF,TGTGCCAGCAGTTACTTACTAACGAACACCGGGGAGCTGTTTTTT
TRBV5-5,TRBJ1-2,-,-,CASSSRQSYGYTF,TGTGCCAGCAGTTCCCGACAGAGCTATGGCTACACCTTC
TRBV4-2,TRBJ2-5,few,-,CASSTSGTGLLGETQYF,TGTGCCAGCAGCACCTCCGGGACTGGCCTGCTGGGGGAGACCCAGTACTTC
TRBV19,TRBJ2-1,-,TRBD2,CASKSGTSTIEQFF,TGTGCCAGCAAATCCGGGACTAGCACGATAGAGCAGTTCTTC
TRBV6-1,TRBJ1-1,many,-,CASRVSGTQNTEAFF,TGTGCCAGCCGAGTCTCCGGGACACAGAACACTGAAGCTTTCTTT
TRBV6-2/TRBV6-3,TRBJ2-2,few,TRBD2,CASRRTSGKGGELFF,TGTGCCAGCAGACGGACTAGCGGGAAGGGCGGGGAGCTGTTTTTT
TRBV10-3,TRBJ2-5,-,-,CAISESILGSQETQYF,TGTGCCATCAGTGAGTCGATTTTAGGCAGCCAAGAGACCCAGTACTTC
TRBV20-1,TRBJ2-1,-,TRBD2,CSARGLASSYNEQFF,TGCAGTGCTAGGGGACTAGCCAGCTCCTACAATGAGCAGTTCTTC
TRBV9,TRBJ2-1,-,TRBD2,CASSGGLADRLDNEQFF,TGTGCCAGCAGCGGGGGACTAGCGGACCGACTAGACAATGAGCAGTTCTTC
TRBV7-2,TRBJ2-3,-,TRBD2,CASKTSGASDTQYF,TGTGCCAGCAAGACTAGCGGGGCGTCAGATACGCAGTATTTT
TRBV7-2,TRBJ2-2,-,-,CASSPLFNTGELFF,TGTGCCAGCAGCCCACTATTTAACACCGGGGAGCTGTTTTTT
TRBV11-2,TRBJ2-1,-,-,CASRYRLSSYNEQFF,TGTGCCAGCAGATATCGGCTAAGCTCCTACAATGAGCAGTTCTTC
TRBV7-2,TRBJ2-3,-,-,CASRGPGLSTDTQYF,TGTGCCAGCAGGGGTCCGGGACTCAGCACAGATACGCAGTATTTT
TRBV12-3/TRBV12-4,TRBJ2-7,few,-,CASSQGLHREQYF,TGTGCCAGCAGCCAGGGACTTCACCGGGAGCAGTACTTC
TRBV5-6,TRBJ2-1,many,-,CASSLGELRLKGQPQFF,TGTGCCAGCAGCTTGGGGGAGTTGCGTCTCAAGGGGCAGCCGCAGTTCTTC
TRBV7-2,TRBJ2-5,-,TRBD1,CASSLGGTGGETQYF,TGTGCCAGCAGCCTAGGGGGGACAGGGGGAGAGACCCAGTACTTC
TRBV7-2,TRBJ1-4,-,-,CASSSRLANEKLFF,TGTGCCAGCAGCTCCCGGCTAGCAAATGAAAAACTGTTTTTT